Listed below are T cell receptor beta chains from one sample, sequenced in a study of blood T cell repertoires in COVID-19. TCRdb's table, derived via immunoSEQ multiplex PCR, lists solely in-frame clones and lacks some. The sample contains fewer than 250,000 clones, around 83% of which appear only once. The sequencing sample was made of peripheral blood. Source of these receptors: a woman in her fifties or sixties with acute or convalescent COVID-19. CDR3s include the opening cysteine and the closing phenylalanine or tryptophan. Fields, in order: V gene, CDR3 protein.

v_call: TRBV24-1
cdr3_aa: CATRGTGEGTDTQYF

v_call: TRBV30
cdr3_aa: CAKGGPGWDTEAFF

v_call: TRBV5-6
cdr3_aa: CASSFQQNYLTNTEAFF

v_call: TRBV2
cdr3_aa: CASSVGGLSGNTIYF

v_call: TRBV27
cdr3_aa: CASSLSHRDRGPSSSYNSPLHF

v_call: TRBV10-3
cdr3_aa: CAISEAAAHNEQFF

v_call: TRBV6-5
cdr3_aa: CASSSGQGNTGELFF

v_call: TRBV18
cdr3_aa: CASSPTGGDSPLHF

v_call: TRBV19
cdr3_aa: CASTPGQDYGYTF

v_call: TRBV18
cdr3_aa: CASSRTGGAPYNEQFF

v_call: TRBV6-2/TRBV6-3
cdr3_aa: CASSPGVRYQPQHF

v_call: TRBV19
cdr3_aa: CASSILGGNQPQHF

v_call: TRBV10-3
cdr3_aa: CAISVAGGTTGELFF

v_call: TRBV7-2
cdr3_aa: CASSLTGQEAFF

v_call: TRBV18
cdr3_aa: CASSPQGLTEAFF

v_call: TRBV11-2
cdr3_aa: CASSLTGTNTEAFF

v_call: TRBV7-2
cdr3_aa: CASSLDRGGAAQHF

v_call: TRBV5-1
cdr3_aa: CASSLRLAGGTGELFF

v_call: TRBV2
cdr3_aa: CASRTGAGQPQHF

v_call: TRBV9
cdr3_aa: CASSVEQTMNTEAFF

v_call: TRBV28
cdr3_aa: CASDRDRGPEAFF

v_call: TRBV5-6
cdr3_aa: CASSLASFNTEAFF

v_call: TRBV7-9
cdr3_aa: CASSAASGGPTDTQYF

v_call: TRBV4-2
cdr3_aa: CASSQAAQGYEQYF

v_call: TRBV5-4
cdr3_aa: CASRPGKDSNQPQHF

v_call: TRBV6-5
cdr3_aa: CASRRTGPHGYTF

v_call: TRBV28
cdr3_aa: CASSSPGTGGGNTIYF

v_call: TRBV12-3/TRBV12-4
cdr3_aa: CASSTGPAQPQHF

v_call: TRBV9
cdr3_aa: CASSVASGRRDTQYF

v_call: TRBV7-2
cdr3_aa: CAVKQGGEVTEAFF

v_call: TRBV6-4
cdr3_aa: CASSDSNRRASYEQYF

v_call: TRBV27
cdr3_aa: CASSLLGQSHQPQHF

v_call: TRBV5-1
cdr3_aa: CASSAATGGNTIYF

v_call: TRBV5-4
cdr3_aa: CASSLPGQGVEGYSPLHF

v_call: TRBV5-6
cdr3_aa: CASGGNEQYF

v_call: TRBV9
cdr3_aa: CASSVDPRGTETQYF

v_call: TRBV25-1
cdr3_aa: CASSAKGDDLQPQHF

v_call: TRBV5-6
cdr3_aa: CASSRQGQGTYEQYF

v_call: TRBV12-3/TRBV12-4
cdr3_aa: CASSWPGSQPQHF

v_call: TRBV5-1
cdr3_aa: CASSFFESGLNQPQHF

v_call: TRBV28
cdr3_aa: CASRTDSQETQYF

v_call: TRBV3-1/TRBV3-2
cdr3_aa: CASRAAGGQRDTQYF